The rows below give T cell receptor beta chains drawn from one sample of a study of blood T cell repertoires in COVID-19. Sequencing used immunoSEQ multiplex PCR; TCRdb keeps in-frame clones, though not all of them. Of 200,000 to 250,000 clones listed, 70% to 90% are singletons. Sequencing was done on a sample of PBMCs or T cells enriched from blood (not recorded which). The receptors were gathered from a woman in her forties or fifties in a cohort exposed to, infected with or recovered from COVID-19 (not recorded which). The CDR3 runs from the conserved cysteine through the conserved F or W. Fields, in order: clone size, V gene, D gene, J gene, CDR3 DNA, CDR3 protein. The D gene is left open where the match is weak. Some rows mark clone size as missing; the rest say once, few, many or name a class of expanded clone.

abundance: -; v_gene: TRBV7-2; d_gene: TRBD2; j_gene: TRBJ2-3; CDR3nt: TGTGCCAGCAGCTTAACCTTCCTAGCGGGGGGCACAGATACGCAGTATTTT; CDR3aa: CASSLTFLAGGTDTQYF
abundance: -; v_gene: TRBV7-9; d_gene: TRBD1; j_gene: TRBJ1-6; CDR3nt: TGTGCCAGCAGCCTTGAGACAGGGGGTAATTCACCCCTCCACTTT; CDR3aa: CASSLETGGNSPLHF
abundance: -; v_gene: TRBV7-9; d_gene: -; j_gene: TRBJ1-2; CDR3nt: TGTGCCAGCAGCTCTCAAGATCAGGGGCAGAAGTACACCTTC; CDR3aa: CASSSQDQGQKYTF
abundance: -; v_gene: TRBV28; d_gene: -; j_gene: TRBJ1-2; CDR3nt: TGTGCCAGCAGTTTGGGGCAGGGATACTATGGCTACACCTTC; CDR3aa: CASSLGQGYYGYTF
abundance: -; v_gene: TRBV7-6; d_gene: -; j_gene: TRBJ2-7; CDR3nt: TGTGCCAGCAGCGGCAGGGAATCAGGGCAGTACTTC; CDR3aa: CASSGRESGQYF
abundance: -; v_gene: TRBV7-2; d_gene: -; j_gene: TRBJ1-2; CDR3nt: TGTGCCAGCAGCTTAGATAGCGGGAACTATGGCTACACCTTC; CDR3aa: CASSLDSGNYGYTF
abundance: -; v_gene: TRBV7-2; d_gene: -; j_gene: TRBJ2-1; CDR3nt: TGTGCCAGCAGCTTTAGCGGACTAACGGTGCAGTTCTTC; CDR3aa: CASSFSGLTVQFF
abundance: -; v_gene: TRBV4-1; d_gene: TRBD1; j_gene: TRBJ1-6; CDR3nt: TGCGCCAGCAGCCACCCAGGGGGACAGAATTCACCCCTCCACTTT; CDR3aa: CASSHPGGQNSPLHF
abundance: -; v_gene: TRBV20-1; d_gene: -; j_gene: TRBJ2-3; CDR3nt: TGCAGTGCTAGTAGGCTAGCCGGCACAGATACGCAGTATTTT; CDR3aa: CSASRLAGTDTQYF
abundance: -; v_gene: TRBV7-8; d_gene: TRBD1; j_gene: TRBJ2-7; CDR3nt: TGTGCCAGCAGCCGAGAGGGACAGGGACCCTACGAGCAGTACTTC; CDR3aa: CASSREGQGPYEQYF
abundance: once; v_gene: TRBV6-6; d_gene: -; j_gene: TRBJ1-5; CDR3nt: TGTGCCAGCAACCAACGGTCAGGGGTTGATCAGCCCCAGCATTTT; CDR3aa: CASNQRSGVDQPQHF
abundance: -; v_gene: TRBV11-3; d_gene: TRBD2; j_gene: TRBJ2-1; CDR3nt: TGTGCCAGCAGCTTAGATGCCCTAGCGGGCCTACGAACCTACAATGAGCAGTTCTTC; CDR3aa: CASSLDALAGLRTYNEQFF
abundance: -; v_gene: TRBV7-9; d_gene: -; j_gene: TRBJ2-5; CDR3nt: TGTGCCAGCAGCTTGATGGAGCATCAAGAGACCCAGTACTTC; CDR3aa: CASSLMEHQETQYF
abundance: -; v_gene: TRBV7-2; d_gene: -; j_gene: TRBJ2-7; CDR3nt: TGTGCCAGCAGCCCCTTGACTAGGGGAATATCCTACGAGCAGTACTTC; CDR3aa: CASSPLTRGISYEQYF
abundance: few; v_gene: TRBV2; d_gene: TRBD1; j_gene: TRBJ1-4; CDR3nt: TGTGCCAGCAGCGCACAGGGACAGAATAATGAAAAACTGTTTTTT; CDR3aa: CASSAQGQNNEKLFF
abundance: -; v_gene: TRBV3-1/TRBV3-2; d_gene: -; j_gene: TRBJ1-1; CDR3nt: TGTGCCAGCAGCGTTCGGAGGGGAACTGAAGCTTTCTTT; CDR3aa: CASSVRRGTEAFF
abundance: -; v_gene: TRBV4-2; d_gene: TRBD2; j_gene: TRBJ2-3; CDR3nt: TGTGCCAGCAGCCGGGGACTAGCGGAGAACACAGATACGCAGTATTTT; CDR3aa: CASSRGLAENTDTQYF
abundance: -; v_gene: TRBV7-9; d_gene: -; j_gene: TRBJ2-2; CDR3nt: TGTGCCAGCAGCCATTACACCGGGGAGCTGTTTTTT; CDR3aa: CASSHYTGELFF
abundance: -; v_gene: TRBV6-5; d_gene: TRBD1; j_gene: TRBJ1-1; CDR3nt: TGTGCCAGCAGTAAACAGGGGAGAGGGACTGAAGCTTTCTTT; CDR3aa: CASSKQGRGTEAFF
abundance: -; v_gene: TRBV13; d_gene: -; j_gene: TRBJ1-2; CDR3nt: TGTGCCAGCAGCTCTCCCGCGAGGGTCGACTATGGCTACACCTTC; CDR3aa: CASSSPARVDYGYTF
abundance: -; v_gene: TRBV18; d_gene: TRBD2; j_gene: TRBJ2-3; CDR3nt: TGTGCCAGCTCAAGCGGGGGAACAGATACGCAGTATTTT; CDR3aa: CASSSGGTDTQYF
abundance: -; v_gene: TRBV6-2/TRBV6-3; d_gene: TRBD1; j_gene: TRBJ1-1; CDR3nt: TGTGCCAGCAGTTTCGGGACAGGCATTCAAGCTTTCTTT; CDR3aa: CASSFGTGIQAFF
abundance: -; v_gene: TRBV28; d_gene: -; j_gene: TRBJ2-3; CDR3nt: TGTGCCAGCAGGACCGCTGCAGGGTGGCGCACAGATACGCAGTATTTT; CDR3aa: CASRTAAGWRTDTQYF
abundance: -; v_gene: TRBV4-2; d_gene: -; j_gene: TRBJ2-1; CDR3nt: TGTGCCAGCAGCCGCCAGGGGACCGGGAAATACAATGAGCAGTTCTTC; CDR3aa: CASSRQGTGKYNEQFF
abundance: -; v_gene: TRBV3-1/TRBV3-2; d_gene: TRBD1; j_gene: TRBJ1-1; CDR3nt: TGTGCCAGCAGCCTATCAGGGGGCGGTGAAGCTTTCTTT; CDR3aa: CASSLSGGGEAFF
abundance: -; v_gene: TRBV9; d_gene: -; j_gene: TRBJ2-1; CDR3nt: TGTGCCAGCAGCGTAGGTCCACCGGGGTTCAATGAGCAGTTCTTC; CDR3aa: CASSVGPPGFNEQFF
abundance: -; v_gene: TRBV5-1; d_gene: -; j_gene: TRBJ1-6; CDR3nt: TGCGCCAGCAGCTTGGGGAGGGAGTTTAATTCACCCCTCCACTTT; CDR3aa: CASSLGREFNSPLHF
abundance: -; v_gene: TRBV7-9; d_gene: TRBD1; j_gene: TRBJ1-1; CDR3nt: TGTGCCAGCAGCAGACAGGGGCTAAGTAACACTGAAGCTTTCTTT; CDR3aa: CASSRQGLSNTEAFF
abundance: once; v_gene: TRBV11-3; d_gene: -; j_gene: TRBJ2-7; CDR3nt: TGTGCCAGCAGCCCGGGGGCGGGGGCCGCCTACGAGCAGTACTTC; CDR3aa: CASSPGAGAAYEQYF
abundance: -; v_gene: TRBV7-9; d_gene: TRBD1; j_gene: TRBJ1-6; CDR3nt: TGTGCCAGCAGCTTAGGTGGAACAGGGGGCGCACGTTCACCCCTCCACTTT; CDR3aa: CASSLGGTGGARSPLHF
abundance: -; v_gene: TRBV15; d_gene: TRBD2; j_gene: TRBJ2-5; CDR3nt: TGTGCCACCAGCAGGGCCGGGACTAGCGGAGAGACCCAGTACTTC; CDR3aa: CATSRAGTSGETQYF
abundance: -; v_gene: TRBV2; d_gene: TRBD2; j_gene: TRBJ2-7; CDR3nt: TGTGCCAGCATACGGCCCGGGAGGGCGGGGGTCTACGAGCAGTACTTC; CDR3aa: CASIRPGRAGVYEQYF
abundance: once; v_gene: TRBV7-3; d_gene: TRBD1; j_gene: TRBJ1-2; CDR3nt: TGTGCCAGCAGCTTGAACACTCAGGGGGTTGGCTACACCTTC; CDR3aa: CASSLNTQGVGYTF
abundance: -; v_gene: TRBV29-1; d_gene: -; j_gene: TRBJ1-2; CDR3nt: TGCAGCGTTTTATTCTGGCAATATGGCTACACCTTC; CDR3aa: CSVLFWQYGYTF
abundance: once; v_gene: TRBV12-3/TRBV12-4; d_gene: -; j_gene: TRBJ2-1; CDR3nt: TGTGCCAGCAGTCCTAGCCGTGAGCAGTTCTTC; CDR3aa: CASSPSREQFF
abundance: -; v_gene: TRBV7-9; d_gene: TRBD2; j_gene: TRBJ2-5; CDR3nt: TGTGCCAGCAGTTTCGGGACTAGCGGAACCCAAGAGACCCAGTACTTC; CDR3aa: CASSFGTSGTQETQYF
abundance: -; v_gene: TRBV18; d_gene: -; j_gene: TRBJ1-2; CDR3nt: TGTGCCAGCTCAACTCAAAGGAGTACTAACTATGGCTACACCTTC; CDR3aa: CASSTQRSTNYGYTF
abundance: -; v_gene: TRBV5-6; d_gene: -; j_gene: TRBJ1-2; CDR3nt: TGTGCCAGCAGCTTCTCAGGTTCCTATGGCTACACCTTC; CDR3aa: CASSFSGSYGYTF
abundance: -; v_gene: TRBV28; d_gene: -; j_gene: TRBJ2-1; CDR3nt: TGTGCCAGCAAAAAGAGTCCAGGGGCCTACAATGAGCAGTTCTTC; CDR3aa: CASKKSPGAYNEQFF
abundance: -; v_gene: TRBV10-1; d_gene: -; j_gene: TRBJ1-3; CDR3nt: TGCGCCAGCAGTGAGTCGAGGCTGGGAGGAGGAAACACCATATATTTT; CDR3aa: CASSESRLGGGNTIYF
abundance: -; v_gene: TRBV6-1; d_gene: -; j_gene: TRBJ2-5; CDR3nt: TGTGCCAGCAGTGTCATCCCGCAGGGGGGCGGGGAGACCCAGTACTTC; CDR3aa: CASSVIPQGGGETQYF
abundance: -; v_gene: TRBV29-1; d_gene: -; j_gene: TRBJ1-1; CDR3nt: TGCAGCGTAAATACAGGACCCACTGAAGCTTTCTTT; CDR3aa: CSVNTGPTEAFF
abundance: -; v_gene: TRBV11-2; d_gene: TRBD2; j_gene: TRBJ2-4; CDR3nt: TGTGCCAGCAGGCCCGCGGGGGAAGGGCTTCAGTACTTC; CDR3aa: CASRPAGEGLQYF
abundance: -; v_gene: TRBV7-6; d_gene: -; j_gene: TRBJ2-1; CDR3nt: TGTGCCAGCAGCTTATCAGGGTACGACAATGAGCAGTTCTTC; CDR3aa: CASSLSGYDNEQFF
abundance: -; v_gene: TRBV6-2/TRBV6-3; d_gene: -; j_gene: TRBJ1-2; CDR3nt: TGTGCCAGCAGTTCGGACAGAGGGAAATATGGCTACACCTTC; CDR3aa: CASSSDRGKYGYTF
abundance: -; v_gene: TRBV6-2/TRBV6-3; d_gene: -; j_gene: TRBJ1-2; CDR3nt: TGTGCCAGCAGTTACACGGGGGGCTACACCTTC; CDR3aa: CASSYTGGYTF
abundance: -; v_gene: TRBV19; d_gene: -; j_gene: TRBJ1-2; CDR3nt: TGTGCCAGTAGTATAAAACCAGGGTTTTCGAACTATGGCTACACCTTC; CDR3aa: CASSIKPGFSNYGYTF
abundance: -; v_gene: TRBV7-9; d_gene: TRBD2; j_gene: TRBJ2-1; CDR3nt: TGTGCCAGCAGCTTGCGGGGGAGACTCTACAATGAGCAGTTCTTC; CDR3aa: CASSLRGRLYNEQFF
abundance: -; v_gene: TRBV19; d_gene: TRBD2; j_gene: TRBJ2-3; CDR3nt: TGTGCCAGTAGGTCTAGCGGCTACACAGATACGCAGTATTTT; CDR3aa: CASRSSGYTDTQYF
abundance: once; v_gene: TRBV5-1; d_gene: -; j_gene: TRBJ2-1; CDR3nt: TGCGCCAGCAGAATTGGACAATCCACCAATGAGCAGTTCTTC; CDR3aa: CASRIGQSTNEQFF
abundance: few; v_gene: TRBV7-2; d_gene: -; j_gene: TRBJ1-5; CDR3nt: TGTGCCAGCAGCTTCACAGGGCGCAATCAGCCCCAGCATTTT; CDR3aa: CASSFTGRNQPQHF
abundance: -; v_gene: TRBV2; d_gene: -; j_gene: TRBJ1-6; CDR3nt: TGTGCCAGCATTAAGGGACATGGATCCTATAATTCACCCCTCCACTTT; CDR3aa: CASIKGHGSYNSPLHF
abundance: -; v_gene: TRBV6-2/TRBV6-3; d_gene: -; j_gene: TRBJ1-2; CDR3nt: TGTGCCAGCAGTTACCCCGGACAGTCTTATGGCTACACCTTC; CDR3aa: CASSYPGQSYGYTF
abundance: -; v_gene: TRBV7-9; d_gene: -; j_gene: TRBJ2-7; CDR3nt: TGTGCCAGCAGTCACCAGGGGAGCGGGCAGTACTTC; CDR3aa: CASSHQGSGQYF
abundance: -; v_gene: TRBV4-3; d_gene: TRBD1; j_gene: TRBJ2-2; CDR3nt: TGCGCCAGCAGCCAAGAGTTGGGACAGGGGTCCGGGGAGCTGTTTTTT; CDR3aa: CASSQELGQGSGELFF
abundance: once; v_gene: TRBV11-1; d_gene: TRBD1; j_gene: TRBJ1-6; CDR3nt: TGTGCCAGCAGCTTAGAAACAGGGGATAATTCACCCCTCCACTTT; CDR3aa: CASSLETGDNSPLHF
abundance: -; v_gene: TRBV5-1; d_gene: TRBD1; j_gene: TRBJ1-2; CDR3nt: TGCGCCAGCAGCCCGGGACAGGAAACCTATGGCTACACCTTC; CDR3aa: CASSPGQETYGYTF
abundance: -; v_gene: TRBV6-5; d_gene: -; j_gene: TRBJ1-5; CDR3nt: TGTGCCAGCAGTCCAGGGGTGGGGGCTCGTCAGCCCCAGCATTTT; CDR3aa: CASSPGVGARQPQHF
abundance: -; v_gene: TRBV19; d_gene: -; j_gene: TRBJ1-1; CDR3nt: TGTGCCAGTAGTACGACAGCGAACACTGAAGCTTTCTTT; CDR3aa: CASSTTANTEAFF